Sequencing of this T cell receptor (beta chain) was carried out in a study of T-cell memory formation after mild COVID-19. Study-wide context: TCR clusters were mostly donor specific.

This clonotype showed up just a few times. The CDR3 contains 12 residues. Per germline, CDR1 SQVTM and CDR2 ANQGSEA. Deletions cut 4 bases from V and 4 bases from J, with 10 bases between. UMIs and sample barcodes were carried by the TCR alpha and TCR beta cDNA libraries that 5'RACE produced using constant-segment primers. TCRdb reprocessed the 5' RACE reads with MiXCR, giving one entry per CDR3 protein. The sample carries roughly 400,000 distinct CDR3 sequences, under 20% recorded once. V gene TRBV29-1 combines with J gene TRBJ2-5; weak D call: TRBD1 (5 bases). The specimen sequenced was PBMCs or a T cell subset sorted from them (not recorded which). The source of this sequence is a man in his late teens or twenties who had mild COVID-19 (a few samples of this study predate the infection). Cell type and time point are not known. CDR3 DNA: TGCAGCGTTGTTGTTGGGGCAGAGACCCAGTACTTC. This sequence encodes CSVVVGAETQYF.